The sequence of this TCR beta chain was determined in a study of CD8+CD57+ T cells in acquired aplastic anemia. Looking at the study overall: Roughly 3.1 ug was the average amount of DNA from sorted CD4+ and CD8+ cells.

Germline V gives CDR1 SGDLS, CDR2 YYNGEE. This CDR3 is built from 14 residues. Deletions cut 4 bases from V and 6 bases from J, with 15 bases between. CDR3 and TCR beta VDJ profiling relied on genomic DNA as the template. From the reads, TCRdb called clonotypes with MiXCR, one entry per CDR3 protein. The repertoire consists of a few hundred thousand distinct CDR3 sequences, with about two thirds occurring once and the leading ten covering 4%. V gene TRBV9 combines with J gene TRBJ2-3; no reliable D call. This sequence originates from a human donor in good health, serving as a control. Sequencing was carried out using sorted CD4+, CD8+, or CD8+CD57+ T cells (not recorded which) from PBMCs. CDR3 in amino acids: CASSPEDGWDTQYF. CDR3 coding DNA: TGTGCCAGCAGCCCCGAGGACGGTTGGGATACGCAGTATTTT.